Presented here are 13 T cell receptor beta chains from one specimen sequenced in a study of blood T cell repertoires in COVID-19. Libraries were prepared by immunoSEQ multiplex PCR; TCRdb keeps only in-frame clonotypes and omits some of them. The sample consists of 130,000 or so clones, roughly 86% of them appearing once. The material sequenced was PBMCs or T cells enriched from blood (not recorded which). The receptor set was obtained from a woman between 45 and 60 years old with acute COVID-19.

The chain links TRBV5-1 to TRBJ2-2; 7 nucleotides align to TRBD2. CDR3 length equals 16 residues. The germline CDR1 and CDR2 sequences are SGHRS and YFSETQ. With V trimmed by 0 bases and J by 0 bases, 2 bases remained unmatched. The DNA of the CDR3 is TGCGCCAGCAGCTTGGCCGGGACTACGAACACCGGGGAGCTGTTTTTT. This codes for CASSLAGTTNTGELFF.

The chain joins TRBV19 to TRBJ1-5; 8 bases are a match to TRBD1. Germline V gene lookup returns CDR1 LNHDA and CDR2 SQIVND (reference sequence). After removal of 4 bases from V and 9 bases from J, the junction contained 14 bases not matched to a gene. The CDR3 has 16 residues. CDR3 residues: CASSNRGQGPLGPQHF. CDR3 DNA sequence: TGTGCCAGTAGTAACCGAGGACAGGGACCCCTAGGGCCCCAGCATTTT.

The rearrangement joins TRBV4-1 to TRBJ1-2; no definite D call. Looked up from germline, CDR1 is MGHRA and CDR2 is YSYEKL. CDR3 length equals 13 residues. The V gene lost 0 bases and the J gene lost 1 base, with 3 bases spanning the gap. CDR3 DNA: TGCGCCAGCAGCCAAGACAGTAACTATGGCTACACCTTC. This codes for CASSQDSNYGYTF.

The chain recombines TRBV27 with TRBJ2-7; the D gene is possibly TRBD1 (6 bases). Germline V gene sequence: CDR1 MNHEY, CDR2 SMNVEV (reference sequence). V lost 6 bases, J lost 3 bases, and 15 bases lay in between. This CDR3 region has 14 residues. CDR3 in amino acids: CASRARTVSYEQYF. CDR3 bases: TGTGCCAGCAGGGCCAGGACAGTCAGCTACGAGCAGTACTTC.

The chain links TRBV20-1 to TRBJ1-3; a weak D match, TRBD1 (5 bases). V was pared by 3 bases and J by 2 bases, with 11 bases between. The CDR3 covers 14 residues. Germline V CDR1 and CDR2: DFQATT, SNEGSKA (reference sequence). The CDR3 is CSASTGYAGNTIYF. The CDR3 nucleotides read TGCAGTGCTAGTACAGGCTACGCTGGAAACACCATATATTTT.

This chain uses TRBV29-1 with TRBJ1-3; TRBD1 matches 8 bases. This CDR3 region has 14 residues. Germline-derived CDR1 and CDR2 are SQVTM and ANQGSEA. J gave up 3 bases and V 6 bases, and 7 bases lay outside the gene matches. In DNA, the CDR3 is TGCAGCGTCACCCAGGGGGCAGGTGGAAACACCATATATTTT. Protein: CSVTQGAGGNTIYF.

This clone was picked up one time. The rearrangement joins TRBV4-3 to TRBJ1-2, with 7 bases that match TRBD1. With V trimmed by 3 bases and J by 1 base, 5 bases remained unmatched. CDR1 and CDR2 from the germline V gene are LGHNA and YSLEER. This CDR3 has 15 residues. Written as DNA, the CDR3 is TGCGCCAGCAGCCAGACAGGGCTTTTTAACTATGGCTACACCTTC. Protein: CASSQTGLFNYGYTF.

The table lists this clone with a few counts. The CDR3 is CASSLITSGNTGELFF. As DNA, the CDR3 is TGTGCCAGCAGCTTAATAACTAGCGGCAACACCGGGGAGCTGTTTTTT. This chain connects TRBV5-6 to TRBJ2-2; 8 bases line up with TRBD2. The CDR3 sequence is 16 residues long. CDR1 and CDR2 from the germline V gene are SGHDT and YYEEEE. Trimming at V came to 2 bases and at J to 2 bases, leaving 5 bases not matched to a gene.

In DNA form, the CDR3 reads TGCGCCAGCAGCTCGATGCAGGGGGATCGTGGCTACACCTTC. Translating gives CASSSMQGDRGYTF. This chain uses TRBV5-1 with TRBJ1-2; the match to TRBD1 covers 7 bases. V shed 3 bases and J 7 bases; nucleotides not matched to a gene: 9. CDR1 is SGHRS, CDR2 YFSETQ, per germline. CDR3 length: 14 amino acids. Together with reference TRBV5-1 and TRBJ1-2, the CDR3 gives the full variable domain: KAGVTQTPRYLIKTRGQQVTLSCSPISGHRSVSWYQQTPGQGLQFLFEYFSETQRNKGNFPGRFSGRQFSNSRSEMNVSTLELGDSALYLCASSSMQGDRGYTFGSGTRLTVV.

The chain couples TRBV6-5 to TRBJ1-5; 10 nucleotides match TRBD1. Trimming at V came to 6 bases and at J to 4 bases, leaving 6 bases not matched to a gene. The CDR3 sequence is 15 residues long. Germline assignment: CDR1 MNHEY and CDR2 SVGAGI. The CDR3 DNA follows: TGTGCCAGCAGCCCGGACAGGGGGACTAATCAGCCCCAGCATTTT. It encodes CASSPDRGTNQPQHF.

This clone appeared a single time. V usage is TRBV6-5 and J usage is TRBJ2-3; D ambiguous. Germline CDR1 MNHEY, CDR2 SVGAGI. This CDR3 comprises 13 residues. Trimming cost V 7 bases and J 8 bases, with 16 bases left between them. CDR3 residues: CASKQSTDPTQYF. The CDR3 nucleotides read TGTGCCAGCAAACAATCGACTGACCCTACGCAGTATTTT.

This clone was counted once. The chain carries TRBV27 and TRBJ2-1; perhaps TRBD1 as D (5 bases). CDR1 and CDR2 (germline): MNHEY, SMNVEV (reference sequence). V lost 5 bases to trimming and J lost 0 bases, with 14 bases between them. The CDR3 length is 16 residues. CDR3 in amino acids: CASSPPQVSSYNEQFF. CDR3 DNA sequence: TGTGCCAGCAGTCCTCCACAGGTTAGCTCCTACAATGAGCAGTTCTTC.

The chain couples TRBV5-1 to TRBJ2-1; 9 bases agree with TRBD2. The germline gives CDR1 SGHRS, CDR2 YFSETQ. The CDR3 is 16 residues long. The V gene end was trimmed by 0 bases and the J gene end by 4 bases; junction bases not matched to a gene: 5. As DNA, the CDR3 is TGCGCCAGCAGCTTGGTTGCTAGCGGGGCTTACAATGAGCAGTTCTTC. It specifies CASSLVASGAYNEQFF.